This TCR beta chain was identified in a study of radiotherapy plus CTLA-4 blockade in lung cancer. Whole-study context: For around 18% of patients, objective responses occurred, and about 33% had disease control. Notes on the study in general: Researchers report tumor-derived TCR clones expanding in blood after radiotherapy plus ipilimumab.

About this clone: Its matching antigen is unknown.

Clones were read by immunoSEQ multiplex PCR, and TCRdb kept only the in-frame ones, dropping some. The table lists 25,000 to 35,000 clones, approximately 78% of them singletons, with around 25% in the top ten. The CDR3 has 14 residues. Per germline, CDR1 SGHRS and CDR2 YFSETQ. Trimming stripped 4 bases from V and 8 bases from J, with 15 bases between. The TCR originated in a human donor with non-small cell lung cancer that progressed on radiotherapy plus ipilimumab. Sequencing used peripheral blood, obtained from a patient treated with radiotherapy plus ipilimumab. V gene TRBV5-1 combines with J gene TRBJ1-4, with D possibly matching TRBD1 (5 bases). The DNA for the CDR3 is TGCGCCAGCAGCACTCAGGGTTATAGCGAAAAACTGTTTTTT. It is translated as CASSTQGYSEKLFF.